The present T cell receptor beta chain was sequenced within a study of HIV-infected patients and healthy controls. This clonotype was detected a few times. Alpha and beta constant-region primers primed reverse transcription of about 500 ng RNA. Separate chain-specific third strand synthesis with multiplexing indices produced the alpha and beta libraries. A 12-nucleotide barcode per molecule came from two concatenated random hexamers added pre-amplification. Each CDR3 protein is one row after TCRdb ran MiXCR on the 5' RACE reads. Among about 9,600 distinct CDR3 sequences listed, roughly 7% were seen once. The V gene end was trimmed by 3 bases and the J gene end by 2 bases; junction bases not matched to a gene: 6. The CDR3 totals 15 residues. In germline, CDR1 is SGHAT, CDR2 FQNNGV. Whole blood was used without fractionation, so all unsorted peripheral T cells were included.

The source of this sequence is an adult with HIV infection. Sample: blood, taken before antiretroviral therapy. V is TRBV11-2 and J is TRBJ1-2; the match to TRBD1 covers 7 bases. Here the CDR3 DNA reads TGTGCCAGCAGCTTGCTGGGACAGCCCAACTATGGCTACACCTTC. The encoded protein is CASSLLGQPNYGYTF. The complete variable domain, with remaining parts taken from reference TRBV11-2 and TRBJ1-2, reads EAGVAQSPRYKIIEKRQSVAFWCNPISGHATLYWYQQILGQGPKLLIQFQNNGVVDDSQLPKDRFSAERLKGVDSTLKIQPAKLEDSAVYLCASSLLGQPNYGYTFGSGTRLTVV.